This is a list of T cell receptor beta chains from one sample in a study of shared clonotypes between healthy human individuals. Method: immunoSEQ multiplex PCR; TCRdb's copy keeps in-frame clones and lacks some. There are some 2.4 million clones in the sample; 93% occur only once, and about 0.34% lies in the top ten. The sample comprised naive CD4+ T cells from PBMCs. These TCRs come from a man aged 18-30 years in good health. Some clones in this sample may be carry-over from other donors' samples. Both conserved end residues are part of each CDR3. A D gene is named only where the DNA matches it firmly. Expanded clones are given a class, and other clones once, few, many or no size at all.

TRBJ2-2 TRBV5-1 . . TGCGCCAGCAGCCGCACCCCGAACACCGGGGAGCTGTTTTTT CASSRTPNTGELFF
TRBJ2-7 TRBV5-1 . TRBD1 TGCGCCAGCAGCCGGACAGGGGAGTCCTACGAGCAGTACTTC CASSRTGESYEQYF
TRBJ2-7 TRBV11-2 . . TGTGCCAGCAGCTTAGGGGGAGGGGGCCCCAGGAACGAGCAGTACTTC CASSLGGGGPRNEQYF
TRBJ2-7 TRBV5-1 . . TGCGCCAGCAGCACAGGACTATCTCAAGACGAGCAGTACTTC CASSTGLSQDEQYF
TRBJ1-2 TRBV28 . . TGTGCCAGCAGTTTGGCACAAAGGGGAGGCTACACCTTC CASSLAQRGGYTF
TRBJ1-5 TRBV5-1 . . TGCGCCAGCAGCCCAACAGGGCCCCACAATCAGCCCCAGCATTTT CASSPTGPHNQPQHF
TRBJ2-7 TRBV27 . TRBD1 TGTGCCAGCAGTCCCAGGGGGCTAACCTACGAGCAGTACTTC CASSPRGLTYEQYF
TRBJ2-5 TRBV6-5 . . TGTGCCAGCCTTAGGGCAGGGCAAGAGACCCAGTACTTC CASLRAGQETQYF
TRBJ1-6 TRBV15 once . TGTGCCACCAGCACCCGGCCCCCGGACAGTTCACCCCTCCACTTT CATSTRPPDSSPLHF
TRBJ2-6 TRBV15 . . TGTGCCACCAGCAGAGATGAGGCGCTTACTTGGACTGGGGCCAACGTCCTGACTTTC CATSRDEALTWTGANVLTF
TRBJ2-3 TRBV5-4 . . TGTGCCAGCAGCTTGTCCAGCACAGATACGCAGTATTTT CASSLSSTDTQYF
TRBJ2-7 TRBV13 . TRBD2 TGTGCCAGCAGCCCGAGAGGCGGGAGGGCCTACGAGCAGTACTTC CASSPRGGRAYEQYF
TRBJ1-1 TRBV15 . . TGTGCCACCAGCAGAGGCTCCGGCGGGCTGACTGAAGCTTTCTTT CATSRGSGGLTEAFF
TRBJ2-5 TRBV7-8 . . TGTGCCAGCAGCTTCCTAAGGGTTCTGAGGGAGACCCAGTACTTC CASSFLRVLRETQYF
TRBJ2-7 TRBV28 . . TGTGCCAGCATTGGTGATTTGCGACCCTACGAGCAGTACTTC CASIGDLRPYEQYF
TRBJ2-2 TRBV27 . TRBD1 TGTGCCAGCAGCTACCGGGACAGGGTAGCCGGGGAGCTGTTTTTT CASSYRDRVAGELFF
TRBJ2-7 TRBV2 . TRBD2 TGTGCCAGCAGTCGCGGACTAGCGGGATCCTACGAGCAGTACTTC CASSRGLAGSYEQYF
TRBJ2-1 TRBV28 . . TGTGCCAGCAGTTTGAACAGGGTAGGCGAGTTCTTC CASSLNRVGEFF
TRBJ1-1 TRBV2 . . TGTGCCAGCAGGAGGCCCGTGGGACCCGACAATGAAGCTTTCTTT CASRRPVGPDNEAFF
TRBJ2-7 TRBV6-1 once TRBD1 TGTGCCAGCAGGGCCGGGGCAGGGGGCTCCTACGAGCAGTACTTC CASRAGAGGSYEQYF
TRBJ2-7 TRBV28 . TRBD2 TGTGCCAGCAGTTTATCGACTAGCGGGCTCTACGAGCAGTACTTC CASSLSTSGLYEQYF
TRBJ1-3 TRBV28 . . TGTGCCAGCAGGGAGCGCGGAAACACCATATATTTT CASRERGNTIYF
TRBJ2-2 TRBV10-3 . . TGTGCCATCAGTGACTTGGGACGGACGAACACCGGGGAGCTGTTTTTT CAISDLGRTNTGELFF
TRBJ2-3 TRBV7-3 . . TGTGCCAGCAGCTTGGACATTGGTACGCAGTATTTT CASSLDIGTQYF
TRBJ2-2 TRBV19 . TRBD1 TGTGCCAGTAAAATGACAGGGTGGACCACCGGGGAGCTGTTTTTT CASKMTGWTTGELFF
TRBJ2-3 TRBV18 . TRBD1 TGTGCCAGCTCAACGGACAGGCACGGCCTAGATACGCAGTATTTT CASSTDRHGLDTQYF